These 30 T cell receptor beta chains were all obtained from the same sample, sequenced in a study of a mutant IDH1 vaccine in newly diagnosed glioma. Time point reported: week 11, during vaccination. Topical imiquimod accompanied each vaccine dose, which consisted of 300 ug of mutant IDH1 20-mer peptide. For these TCRs, the target antigens are not known. Assay used: immunoSEQ multiplex PCR; TCRdb lists only in-frame clones, some missing. The data show tens of thousands of clones, more than 80% seen once. The specimen comprised PBMCs, sampled from a glioma patient whose treatment included an IDH1 peptide vaccine. These receptors originate from a man under 40 with glioma.

The CDR3 protein is CASSELGTQYF. The CDR3 DNA is TGTGCCAGCAGTGAACTAGGTACGCAGTATTTT. The V gene is TRBV28, the J gene TRBJ2-3, with a weak D call TRBD2 (5 bases). Per germline, CDR1 MDHEN and CDR2 SYDVKM. The V end was cut by 5 bases, the J end by 8 bases, with 8 bases between. The CDR3 sequence is 11 residues long. The full variable domain, in which reference TRBV28 and TRBJ2-3 provide the parts outside the CDR3, is DVKVTQSSRYLVKRTGEKVFLECVQDMDHENMFWYRQDPGLGLRLIYFSYDVKMKEKGDIPEGYSVSREKKERFSLILESASTNQTSMYLCASSELGTQYFGPGTRLTVL.

This rearrangement joins TRBV10-2 to TRBJ2-1; a possible D gene is TRBD2 (6 bases). The CDR3 spans 13 residues. V was trimmed by 3 bases and J by 7 bases, leaving 10 bases between them. Germline CDR1 reads WSHSY; CDR2 reads SAAADI. CDR3 nucleotides: TGCGCCAGCAGTGAACTAGGGAGGAATGAGCAGTTCTTC. Its protein product is CASSELGRNEQFF.

The genes are TRBV5-1 and TRBJ2-1; 14 bases agree with TRBD2. J lost 6 bases, V lost 3 bases, and 11 bases had no gene match. CDR3 length equals 18 residues. Germline V gene lookup returns CDR1 SGHRS and CDR2 YFSETQ. CDR3 region: CASSYGTSGGHRRNEQFF. The CDR3 DNA reads TGCGCCAGCAGCTACGGGACTAGCGGGGGCCACCGTCGCAATGAGCAGTTCTTC.

V usage is TRBV5-1 and J usage is TRBJ1-6; D gene uncertain. The CDR3 runs 16 residues. V was clipped by 0 bases and J by 0 bases, with 7 bases between them. Per the germline V gene, CDR1 is SGHRS and CDR2 is YFSETQ. The DNA for the CDR3 is TGCGCCAGCAGCTTGGCGTGGAGCTCCTATAATTCACCCCTCCACTTT. This gives the protein CASSLAWSSYNSPLHF.

The chain is built from TRBV29-1 and TRBJ2-7; D unclear. V was clipped by 0 bases and J by 3 bases, with 6 bases between them. CDR3 length equals 12 residues. Germline V gene lookup returns CDR1 SQVTM and CDR2 ANQGSEA. This CDR3 reads CSVEENSYEQYF. Here the CDR3 DNA reads TGCAGCGTTGAAGAAAACAGCTACGAGCAGTACTTC.

The chain carries TRBV5-1 and TRBJ2-6; 7 nucleotides agree with TRBD1. V dropped 4 bases and J dropped 4; count of bases not matched to a gene: 11. The CDR3 consists of 17 residues. Per the germline V gene, CDR1 is SGHRS and CDR2 is YFSETQ. The CDR3 nucleotides read TGCGCCAGCAGCGCTGGGACAGTAGCTGCAGGGGCCAACGTCCTGACTTTC. Protein sequence: CASSAGTVAAGANVLTF.

This clone occurred once. This sequence joins TRBV11-3 and TRBJ2-1; 8 nucleotides align to TRBD2. Trimming cost V 5 bases and J 8 bases; bases outside gene matches: 17. The CDR3 has 17 residues. CDR1 and CDR2 (germline): SGHNT, YENEEA. CDR3 nucleotides: TGTGCCAGCAGCCCCTTTAGCGGGGCTCCGGATCTACATGAGCAGTTCTTC. It encodes CASSPFSGAPDLHEQFF.

This chain uses TRBV5-1 with TRBJ2-7, with D possibly TRBD2 on 6 matching bases. V lost 0 bases and J 2 bases, leaving 12 bases between the germline ends. Germline CDR1 SGHRS, CDR2 YFSETQ. The CDR3 sequence is 15 residues long. Written as DNA, the CDR3 is TGCGCCAGCAGCTTGGCCGGTAGCGGTCCCTACGAGCAGTACTTC. Its protein product is CASSLAGSGPYEQYF.

The gene calls are TRBV5-1 and TRBJ1-6; the D gene is possibly TRBD1 (5 bases). V lost 4 bases, J lost 9 bases, and 11 bases lay in between. Germline CDR1 reads SGHRS; CDR2 reads YFSETQ. The CDR3 length is 13 residues. The CDR3 sequence is CASSAGTTSPLHF. Here the CDR3 DNA reads TGCGCCAGCAGCGCCGGGACGACTTCACCCCTCCACTTT.

The chain is built from TRBV9 and TRBJ2-5; 7 nucleotides match TRBD1. Germline assignment: CDR1 SGDLS and CDR2 YYNGEE. V lost 4 bases to trimming and J lost 2 bases; unmatched junction nucleotides: 8. The CDR3 spans 15 residues. The CDR3 sequence: CASSTSGQLQETQYF. CDR3 DNA sequence: TGTGCCAGCAGCACCTCGGGACAGTTACAAGAGACCCAGTACTTC.

This clone has just a few counts. The chain employs TRBV7-9 and TRBJ1-2; D gene ambiguous. V was pared by 5 bases and J by 3 bases, with 25 bases between. Germline values: CDR1 SEHNR, CDR2 FQNEAQ (reference sequence). This CDR3 is built from 18 residues. The DNA for the CDR3 is TGTGCCAGCAGCCTAAGCCTGCCCCAGAGGGTCTCCGACTATGGCTACACCTTC. Its protein is CASSLSLPQRVSDYGYTF.

CDR3 protein: CATSRFGTGLNIQYF. The CDR3, as DNA: TGTGCCACCAGCAGGTTCGGGACAGGGTTGAACATTCAGTACTTC. The rearrangement joins TRBV15 to TRBJ2-4, with 9 bases fitting TRBD1. The germline V gene encodes CDR1 LNHNV and CDR2 YYDKDF (reference sequence). CDR3 size: 15 residues. V shed 3 bases, J shed 7 bases, and the junction held 7 bases outside the gene matches. Full variable domain (remainder filled in from reference TRBV15 and TRBJ2-4): DAMVIQNPRYQVTQFGKPVTLSCSQTLNHNVMYWYQQKSSQAPKLLFHYYDKDFNNEADTPDNFQSRRPNTSFCFLDIRSPGLGDTAMYLCATSRFGTGLNIQYFGAGTRLSVL.

This clone occurred once. The chain couples TRBV19 to TRBJ1-5; the match to TRBD1 covers 9 bases. CDR3 size: 15 residues. V lost 1 base, J lost 5 bases, and 3 bases stayed unmatched. Per the germline V gene, CDR1 is LNHDA and CDR2 is SQIVND (reference sequence). Here the CDR3 reads CASSIGGQGHQPQHF. The CDR3 DNA follows: TGTGCCAGTAGTATAGGGGGACAGGGCCATCAGCCCCAGCATTTT.

The chain joins TRBV5-6 to TRBJ2-3, with a tentative D call TRBD1 (7 bases). Germline lookup yields CDR1 SGHDT and CDR2 YYEEEE. V was clipped by 8 bases and J by 2 bases, with 18 bases between them. The length of the CDR3 is 15 residues. The CDR3 DNA follows: TGTGCCAGTACTAAGGAGGGGGCCTCCACAGATACGCAGTATTTT. Its protein is CASTKEGASTDTQYF. Full variable domain (outside the CDR3, taken from reference TRBV5-6 and TRBJ2-3): DAGVTQSPTHLIKTRGQQVTLRCSPKSGHDTVSWYQQALGQGPQFIFQYYEEEERQRGNFPDRFSGHQFPNYSSELNVNALLLGDSALYLCASTKEGASTDTQYFGPGTRLTVL.

CDR3 DNA: TGTGCCAGCAGCCGTGGACCCTCCACTGAAGCTTTCTTT. Its protein product is CASSRGPSTEAFF. The V call is TRBV2, the J call TRBJ1-1; D call uncertain. V lost 6 bases and J 4 bases, leaving 12 bases between the germline ends. Germline V gene lookup returns CDR1 SNHLY and CDR2 FYNNEI. CDR3 size: 13 residues.

The chain links TRBV5-6 to TRBJ1-5; maybe TRBD1 (6 bases). CDR1 SGHDT and CDR2 YYEEEE come from the germline V gene. V was clipped by 0 bases and J by 1 base, with 8 bases between them. The CDR3 sequence is 15 residues long. In DNA form, the CDR3 reads TGTGCCAGCAGCTTGGGGGGGCTGAGCAATCAGCCCCAGCATTTT. It yields the protein CASSLGGLSNQPQHF.

The chain recombines TRBV7-8 with TRBJ2-7; TRBD2 might be the D (6 bases). The CDR3 spans 17 residues. Trimming took off 5 bases at V and 2 bases at J, with 22 bases between the two ends. CDR1 is SGHVS and CDR2 is FQNEAQ in the germline V gene. The CDR3 reads CASSQTIRRAAAYEQYF. Here the CDR3 DNA reads TGTGCCAGCAGCCAAACGATAAGGAGGGCAGCAGCCTACGAGCAGTACTTC.

This rearrangement joins TRBV2 to TRBJ2-3; D may correspond to TRBD1 or TRBD2 (5 bases each). Between the trimmed V and J ends, which lost 3 bases and 0 bases, there was a span of 19 bases. CDR3 size: 18 residues. Germline CDR1 and CDR2: SNHLY and FYNNEI. CDR3 protein: CASSEGLGVLASTDTQYF. CDR3 in DNA: TGTGCCAGCAGTGAGGGTTTGGGGGTATTAGCTAGCACAGATACGCAGTATTTT.

The J gene is TRBJ2-1, the V gene TRBV2, with D tentatively TRBD2 (6 bases). CDR1 SNHLY and CDR2 FYNNEI come from the germline V gene. The CDR3 runs to 13 residues. V lost 6 bases and J lost 8, with 14 bases in between. The CDR3 spells CASRPDWGDEQFF. The CDR3 DNA reads TGTGCCAGCAGACCCGACTGGGGGGATGAGCAGTTCTTC.

V is TRBV7-9 and J is TRBJ1-1, with D perhaps matching TRBD1 (6 bases). CDR3 size: 13 residues. Germline assignment: CDR1 SEHNR and CDR2 FQNEAQ (reference sequence). Trimming pared 1 base from V and 4 bases from J, leaving 7 bases between. CDR3 coding DNA: TGTGCCAGCAGCTTAGGGACAGCCACTGAAGCTTTCTTT. Protein sequence: CASSLGTATEAFF.

This clone came up once. This sequence may be a read error, since a much larger clone differs from it by one base. The sample contains more than one DNA sequence encoding this CDR3. This chain connects TRBV5-1 to TRBJ2-1; D uncertain. V was trimmed by 0 bases and J by 0 bases, leaving 1 base between them. Germline V gene sequence: CDR1 SGHRS, CDR2 YFSETQ. This CDR3 has 13 amino acids. CDR3 nucleotides: TGCGCCAGCAGCTTGGACTCCTACAATGAGCAGTTCTTC. This sequence encodes CASSLDSYNEQFF.

This clone was seen a single time. This CDR3 is CASSSYRTSSNEQFF. In nucleotides, the CDR3 is TGTGCCAGCAGCTCATACCGGACGAGTTCAAATGAGCAGTTCTTC. The chain joins TRBV11-2 to TRBJ2-1, with D unclear. V lost 4 bases and J 7 bases, leaving 17 bases between the germline ends. The CDR3 spans 15 residues. Germline assignment: CDR1 SGHAT and CDR2 FQNNGV. Together with reference TRBV11-2 and TRBJ2-1, the CDR3 gives the full variable domain: EAGVAQSPRYKIIEKRQSVAFWCNPISGHATLYWYQQILGQGPKLLIQFQNNGVVDDSQLPKDRFSAERLKGVDSTLKIQPAKLEDSAVYLCASSSYRTSSNEQFFGPGTRLTVL.

The rearrangement joins TRBV7-9 to TRBJ1-6, with D hard to call. The V gene lost 4 bases and the J gene lost 5 bases, with 12 bases spanning the gap. CDR1 and CDR2 (germline): SEHNR, FQNEAQ (reference sequence). CDR3 length equals 15 residues. The CDR3 is CASSSLIDNNSPLHF. The CDR3 region has the DNA TGTGCCAGCAGCTCCTTAATCGACAATAATTCACCCCTCCACTTT.

This chain connects TRBV5-6 to TRBJ2-7; no clear D gene. Germline values: CDR1 SGHDT, CDR2 YYEEEE. The CDR3 extends over 12 amino acids. With 4 bases removed from V and 3 bases from J, the gap between germline ends came to 8 bases. DNA of the CDR3: TGTGCCAGCAGCCGAGGAGACTACGAGCAGTACTTC. The encoded protein is CASSRGDYEQYF.

This chain links TRBV5-8 with TRBJ1-2; TRBD1 agrees at 7 bases. This CDR3 region has 12 residues. The junction had 4 bases not matched to a gene; V was cut back by 1 base and J by 10 bases. Germline CDR1 is SGHTS and CDR2 is YDEGEE. In nucleotides, the CDR3 is TGTGCCAGCAGCTTGTGGGACAGAGACTACACCTTC. Protein product: CASSLWDRDYTF.

This sequence joins TRBV18 and TRBJ1-1, with TRBD1 matching over 8 bases. J gave up 6 bases and V 6 bases, and 12 bases lay outside the gene matches. The germline gives CDR1 KGHSH, CDR2 LQKENI. This CDR3 contains 15 residues. CDR3 in DNA: TGTGCCAGCTCGCTTGGGACAGGCTTGGAGCCTGAAGCTTTCTTT. Its translation: CASSLGTGLEPEAFF.

This chain links TRBV12-5 with TRBJ1-2, with TRBD1 matching over 7 bases. The CDR3 is made up of 14 amino acids. Germline V gene sequence: CDR1 LGHNT, CDR2 FRNRAP. V dropped 6 bases and J dropped 2; count of bases not matched to a gene: 6. The CDR3 loop is CASGRGTANYGYTF. In DNA form, the CDR3 reads TGTGCTAGTGGACGAGGGACAGCCAACTATGGCTACACCTTC. The complete variable domain, with remaining parts taken from reference TRBV12-5 and TRBJ1-2, reads DARVTQTPRHKVTEMGQEVTMRCQPILGHNTVFWYRQTMMQGLELLAYFRNRAPLDDSGMPKDRFSAEMPDATLATLKIQPSEPRDSAVYFCASGRGTANYGYTFGSGTRLTVV.

The gene calls are TRBV2 and TRBJ2-3; the match to TRBD2 covers 15 bases. CDR1 and CDR2 (germline): SNHLY, FYNNEI. V was clipped by 7 bases and J by 5 bases; unmatched bases: 7. CDR3 length: 16 amino acids. The CDR3 DNA follows: TGTGCCAGCACAGGACTAGCGGGGGGGCAGGGAGATACGCAGTATTTT. As protein: CASTGLAGGQGDTQYF.

This clone was counted between two and nine times. The CDR3 DNA follows: TGTGCCAGTAGAGGGAGGGGAAGGGGTCAGCCCCAGCATTTT. This codes for CASRGRGRGQPQHF. The chain has TRBV19 and TRBJ1-5; weak D call: TRBD1 (5 bases). This CDR3 has 14 residues. Trimming stripped 6 bases from V and 6 bases from J, with 15 bases between. In germline, CDR1 is LNHDA, CDR2 SQIVND (reference sequence). Using reference TRBV19 and TRBJ1-5 for the parts outside the CDR3, the full variable domain is DGGITQSPKYLFRKEGQNVTLSCEQNLNHDAMYWYRQDPGQGLRLIYYSQIVNDFQKGDIAEGYSVSREKKESFPLTVTSAQKNPTAFYLCASRGRGRGQPQHFGDGTRLSIL.

This chain connects TRBV4-2 to TRBJ2-3; unclear D gene. The CDR3 loop spans 15 amino acids. Germline CDR1 LGHNA, CDR2 YNFKEQ. Trimming cost V 0 bases and J 0 bases, with 7 bases left between them. CDR3 region: CASSQEKTSTDTQYF. The CDR3 nucleotides are TGTGCCAGCAGCCAAGAGAAGACTAGCACAGATACGCAGTATTTT.